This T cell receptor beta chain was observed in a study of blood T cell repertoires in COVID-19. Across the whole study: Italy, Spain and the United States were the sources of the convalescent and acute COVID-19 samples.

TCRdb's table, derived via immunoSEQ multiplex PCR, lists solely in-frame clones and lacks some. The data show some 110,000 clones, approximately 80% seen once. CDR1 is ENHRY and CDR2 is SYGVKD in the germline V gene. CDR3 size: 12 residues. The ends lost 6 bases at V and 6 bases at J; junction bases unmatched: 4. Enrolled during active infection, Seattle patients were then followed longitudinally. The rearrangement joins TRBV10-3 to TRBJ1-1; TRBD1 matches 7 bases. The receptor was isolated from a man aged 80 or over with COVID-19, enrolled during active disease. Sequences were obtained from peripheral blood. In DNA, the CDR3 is TGTGCCATCAGCCTCCAGGGGGCTGAAGCTTTCTTT. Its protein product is CAISLQGAEAFF.